These 9 T cell receptor beta chains originate from one sample sequenced in a study of cytomegalovirus exposure and HLA in healthy donors. The primer mix had 60 Vbeta and 13 Jbeta primers. The repertoire was sequenced with immunoSEQ multiplex PCR; TCRdb's copy has only in-frame clones and lacks some. This repertoire shows under 150,000 clones, 73% found once; its top ten account for approximately 15%. Sequenced material: PBMCs. These receptors came from a human donor in good health.

This chain uses TRBV18 with TRBJ2-7, with D possibly being TRBD1 (5 bases). The V gene's germline CDR1 is KGHSH and CDR2 LQKENI. This CDR3 comprises 15 residues. Trimming pared 3 bases from V and 0 bases from J, leaving 12 bases between. CDR3 coding DNA: TGTGCCAGCTCACCCGACAGTCTTTCCTCCTACGAGCAGTACTTC. Its translation is CASSPDSLSSYEQYF.

This chain connects TRBV29-1 to TRBJ2-1; 10 bases line up with TRBD1. The CDR3 runs 13 residues. V trimming: 0 bases; J trimming: 9 bases; junction bases outside the gene matches: 2. The germline V gene has CDR1 SQVTM and CDR2 ANQGSEA. The CDR3 sequence is CSVEETGGTEQFF. The CDR3 DNA sequence: TGCAGCGTTGAAGAGACAGGGGGCACTGAGCAGTTCTTC.

As to this clone: Within the sample, other DNA sequences also encode this same CDR3. This chain links TRBV28 with TRBJ1-2; 8 nucleotides align to TRBD1. J gave up 2 bases and V 2 bases, and 1 base lay outside the gene matches. CDR1 is MDHEN, CDR2 SYDVKM, per germline. The CDR3 has 14 residues. For the CDR3, the DNA is TGTGCCAGCAGTTTAACAGGGGGGAACTATGGCTACACCTTC. Residues: CASSLTGGNYGYTF.

The rearrangement joins TRBV27 to TRBJ2-1, with D possibly matching TRBD2 (7 bases). Looked up from germline, CDR1 is MNHEY and CDR2 is SMNVEV (reference sequence). The CDR3 runs to 12 residues. The V and J ends lost 5 bases and 9 bases respectively, with 11 bases between them. CDR3 residues: CASSPRGGEQFF. In nucleotides, the CDR3 is TGTGCCAGCAGTCCTAGGGGGGGTGAGCAGTTCTTC.

The chain employs TRBV28 and TRBJ2-3; 13 positions match TRBD2. The CDR3 is 17 residues long. Germline assignment: CDR1 MDHEN and CDR2 SYDVKM. V dropped 5 bases and J dropped 2; count of bases not matched to a gene: 7. The CDR3 spells CASSTQLAGGNTDTQYF. As DNA, the CDR3 is TGTGCCAGCAGTACCCAACTAGCGGGGGGGAACACAGATACGCAGTATTTT.

The J gene is TRBJ1-2, the V gene TRBV28, with D possibly matching TRBD1 (6 bases). This CDR3 has 16 amino acids. Trimming stripped 0 bases from V and 2 bases from J, with 13 bases between. CDR1 MDHEN and CDR2 SYDVKM come from the germline V gene. The CDR3 sequence is CASSLWETGSNYGYTF. CDR3 DNA: TGTGCCAGCAGTTTATGGGAAACAGGGTCCAACTATGGCTACACCTTC.

V and J are TRBV19 and TRBJ1-1; tentative D call: TRBD1 (6 bases). Looked up from germline, CDR1 is LNHDA and CDR2 is SQIVND (reference sequence). This CDR3 has 15 residues. V gave up 2 bases and J gave up 5 bases, with 15 bases separating them. CDR3 bases: TGTGCCAGTAGTATATCCGGGGGGCGCCTAACTGAAGCTTTCTTT. Translating it yields CASSISGGRLTEAFF.

This clone was observed a few times. The chain employs TRBV7-9 and TRBJ2-5, with a tentative D call TRBD1 (5 bases). CDR1 and CDR2 from the germline V gene are SEHNR and FQNEAQ (reference sequence). Trimming took 1 base from V and 7 from J, leaving 10 bases between them. This CDR3 spans 13 amino acids. CDR3: CASSLDRSGTQYF. CDR3 nucleotide sequence: TGTGCCAGCAGCTTAGACAGGTCGGGGACCCAGTACTTC.

The chain employs TRBV28 and TRBJ2-3, with 7 bases lining up with TRBD1. Trimming took 6 bases from V and 5 from J; bases not matched to a gene: 11. Germline assignment: CDR1 MDHEN and CDR2 SYDVKM. CDR3 length: 15 residues. The CDR3 DNA sequence: TGTGCCAGCAGCCCAGACAGGGAATGGGAAGATACGCAGTATTTT. It encodes CASSPDREWEDTQYF.